These T cell receptor beta chains were read from a single sample in a study of blood T cell repertoires in COVID-19. TCRdb's copy holds only in-frame clones and misses some; the assay was immunoSEQ multiplex PCR. Of about 250,000 clones listed, under 90% were seen once; the top ten hold approximately 3.8%. Input material: PBMCs or T cells enriched from blood (not recorded which). The receptors shown here come from a woman between 35 and 50 years old who had been exposed to COVID-19. Each CDR3 is given with its conserved first and last residue. Fields, in order: clone size, V gene, J gene, CDR3 length, CDR3 protein. The size entry is marked missing in some rows and otherwise reads once, few, many or a size class.

>NA|TRBV27|TRBJ1-3|17
CASSLPNRVRAGNTIYF
>NA|TRBV24-1|TRBJ2-3|15
CATSESSGGTDTQYF
>NA|TRBV12-3/TRBV12-4|TRBJ1-2|13
CASLVGGTYGYTF
>NA|TRBV3-1/TRBV3-2|TRBJ1-6|15
CASRDRDRENSPLHF
>NA|TRBV11-3|TRBJ1-5|14
CASSYGQAHQPQHF
>few|TRBV5-1|TRBJ1-2|14
CASSFQGSSYGYTF
>NA|TRBV28|TRBJ2-1|14
CASTPSGGAGEQFF
>NA|TRBV30|TRBJ2-7|15
CAWRDTGASSYEQYF
>NA|TRBV7-2|TRBJ2-7|15
CASSLASGGSYEQYF
>once|TRBV5-1|TRBJ1-3|15
CASSLWGGSGNTIYF
>NA|TRBV3-1/TRBV3-2|TRBJ2-2|15
CASSPQRGQTGELFF
>NA|TRBV7-2|TRBJ2-1|15
CASSLEYREFYEQFF
>NA|TRBV4-2|TRBJ2-7|17
CASSQDRASGGHYEQYF
>NA|TRBV6-4|TRBJ1-3|17
CASRLTDRSRSGNTIYF
>NA|TRBV2|TRBJ2-5|17
CASSEVSGGPIEETQYF
>NA|TRBV21-1|TRBJ1-1|15
CASTPSTGVNTEAFF
>NA|TRBV18|TRBJ1-1|12
CASSPRGGEAFF
>NA|TRBV27|TRBJ2-2|13
CASSLWPPGELFF
>once|TRBV25-1|TRBJ2-7|15
CASSDRVGHSYEQYF
>NA|TRBV9|TRBJ2-7|16
CASSAGGAGDSYEQYF
>NA|TRBV6-6|TRBJ1-6|15
CASSPQSSYNSPLHF
>NA|TRBV2|TRBJ2-1|17
CASSVGLAGTGGNEQFF
>NA|TRBV3-1/TRBV3-2|TRBJ1-5|15
CASSQIAGPNQPQHF
>NA|TRBV20-1|TRBJ2-1|15
CSASSGQGFYNEQFF
>once|TRBV3-1/TRBV3-2|TRBJ1-2|16
CASSQFQGVRNYGYTF
>once|TRBV5-1|TRBJ2-3|14
CASSLAGATDTQYF
>NA|TRBV7-9|TRBJ2-3|15
CASSADRGLTDTQYF
>few|TRBV24-1|TRBJ2-1|15
CATSDPGLADNEQFF
>NA|TRBV7-2|TRBJ1-2|13
CASSSDSGYGYTF
>NA|TRBV24-1|TRBJ2-3|10
CATELDTQYF
>few|TRBV11-2|TRBJ1-2|16
CASSLAGQGLIYGYTF
>NA|TRBV2|TRBJ1-4|12
CASASEIEKLFF
>few|TRBV9|TRBJ1-1|14
CASSVALAVTEAFF
>NA|TRBV5-5|TRBJ1-1|12
CASGGQNTEAFF
>NA|TRBV6-2/TRBV6-3|TRBJ2-3|15
CASSPGLADSDTQYF
>NA|TRBV2|TRBJ2-3|14
CASRVAGGTDTQYF
>NA|TRBV18|TRBJ2-1|15
CASSRTGGAYNEQFF
>once|TRBV7-9|TRBJ1-1|16
CASSLDFWRQNTEAFF
>NA|TRBV13|TRBJ2-1|14
CASSRRARYNEQFF
>once|TRBV1|TRBJ2-2|14
CTSSGGEVTGELFF
>once|TRBV29-1|TRBJ2-3|16
CSAGPTGLLRTDTQYF
>NA|TRBV5-6|TRBJ2-2|15
CASSPPGINTGELFF
>NA|TRBV7-2|TRBJ1-1|14
CASSSDRLSTEAFF
>NA|TRBV23-1|TRBJ1-6|16
CARPRDRGSYNSPLHF
>NA|TRBV2|TRBJ1-6|14
CASRPTGPGSPLHF
>NA|TRBV5-1|TRBJ2-5|14
CASSPGQGQETQYF
>once|TRBV2|TRBJ1-2|15
CASSRDRGLKNGYTF
>NA|TRBV9|TRBJ2-3|15
CASSVVARPQGTQYF
>once|TRBV11-3|TRBJ1-1|13
CASSYRGGTEAFF
>NA|TRBV6-1|TRBJ2-2|15
CASSEATGVAGELFF
>NA|TRBV27|TRBJ2-1|16
CASSFERGSLYNEQFF